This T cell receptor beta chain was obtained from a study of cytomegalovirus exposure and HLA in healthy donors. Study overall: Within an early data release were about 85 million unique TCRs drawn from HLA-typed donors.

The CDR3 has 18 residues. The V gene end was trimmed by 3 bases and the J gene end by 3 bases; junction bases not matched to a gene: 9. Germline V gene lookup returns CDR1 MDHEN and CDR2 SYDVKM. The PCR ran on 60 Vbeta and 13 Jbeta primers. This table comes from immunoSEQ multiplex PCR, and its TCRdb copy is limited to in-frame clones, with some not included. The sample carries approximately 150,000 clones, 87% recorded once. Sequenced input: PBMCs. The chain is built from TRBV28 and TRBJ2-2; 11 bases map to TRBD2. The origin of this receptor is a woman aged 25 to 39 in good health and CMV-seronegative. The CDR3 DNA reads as TGTGCCAGCAGTTTCTTGACCTTAGCGGGAGGGGACACCGGGGAGCTGTTTTTT. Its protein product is CASSFLTLAGGDTGELFF.